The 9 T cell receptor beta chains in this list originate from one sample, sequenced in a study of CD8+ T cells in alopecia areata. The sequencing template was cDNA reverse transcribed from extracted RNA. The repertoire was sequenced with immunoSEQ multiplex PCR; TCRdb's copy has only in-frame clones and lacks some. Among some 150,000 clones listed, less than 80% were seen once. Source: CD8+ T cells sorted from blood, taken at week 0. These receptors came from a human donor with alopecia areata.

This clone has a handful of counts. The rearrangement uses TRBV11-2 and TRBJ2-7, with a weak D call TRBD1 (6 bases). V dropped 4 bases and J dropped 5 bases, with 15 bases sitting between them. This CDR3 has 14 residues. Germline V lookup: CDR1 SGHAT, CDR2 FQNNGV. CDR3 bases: TGTGCCAGCAGCTCCTCCAGGGGTTACGACGAGCAGTACTTC. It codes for CASSSSRGYDEQYF. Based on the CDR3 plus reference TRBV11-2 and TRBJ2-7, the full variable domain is EAGVAQSPRYKIIEKRQSVAFWCNPISGHATLYWYQQILGQGPKLLIQFQNNGVVDDSQLPKDRFSAERLKGVDSTLKIQPAKLEDSAVYLCASSSSRGYDEQYFGPGTRLTVT.

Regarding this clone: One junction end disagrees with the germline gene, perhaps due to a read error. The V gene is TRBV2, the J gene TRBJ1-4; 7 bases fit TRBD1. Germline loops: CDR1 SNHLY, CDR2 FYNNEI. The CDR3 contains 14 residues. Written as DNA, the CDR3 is TGTGCCAGCAGCGGGGGACAGTCTAACGAAAAACTGTTTTTT. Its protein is CASSGGQSNEKLFF.

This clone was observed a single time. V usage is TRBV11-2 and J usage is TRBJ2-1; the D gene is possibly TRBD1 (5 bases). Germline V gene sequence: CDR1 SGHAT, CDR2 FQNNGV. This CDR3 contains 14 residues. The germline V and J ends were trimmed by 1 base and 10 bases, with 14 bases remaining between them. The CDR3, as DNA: TGTGCCAGCAGCTTAGTAGGGGCCCCCTCGGAGCAGTTCTTC. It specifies CASSLVGAPSEQFF. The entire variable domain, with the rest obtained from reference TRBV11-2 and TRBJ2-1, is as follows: EAGVAQSPRYKIIEKRQSVAFWCNPISGHATLYWYQQILGQGPKLLIQFQNNGVVDDSQLPKDRFSAERLKGVDSTLKIQPAKLEDSAVYLCASSLVGAPSEQFFGPGTRLTVL.

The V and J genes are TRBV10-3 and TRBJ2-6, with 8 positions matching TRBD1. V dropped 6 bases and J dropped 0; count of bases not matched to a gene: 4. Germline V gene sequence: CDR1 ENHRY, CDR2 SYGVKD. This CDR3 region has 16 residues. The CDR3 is CAIRRQGSSGANVLTF. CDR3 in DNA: TGTGCCATCAGGAGACAGGGGTCCTCTGGGGCCAACGTCCTGACTTTC.

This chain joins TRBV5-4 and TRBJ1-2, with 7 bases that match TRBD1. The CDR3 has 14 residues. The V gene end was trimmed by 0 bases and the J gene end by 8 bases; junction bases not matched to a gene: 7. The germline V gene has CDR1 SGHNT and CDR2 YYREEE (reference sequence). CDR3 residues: CASSLEGQFWGYTF. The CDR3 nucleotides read TGTGCCAGCAGCTTGGAGGGACAGTTTTGGGGCTACACCTTC.

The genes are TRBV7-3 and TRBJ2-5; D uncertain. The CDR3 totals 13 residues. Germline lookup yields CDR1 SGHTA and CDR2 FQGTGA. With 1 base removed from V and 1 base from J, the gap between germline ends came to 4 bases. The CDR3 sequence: CASSLNSQETQYF. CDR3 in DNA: TGTGCCAGCAGCTTAAACAGCCAAGAGACCCAGTACTTC.

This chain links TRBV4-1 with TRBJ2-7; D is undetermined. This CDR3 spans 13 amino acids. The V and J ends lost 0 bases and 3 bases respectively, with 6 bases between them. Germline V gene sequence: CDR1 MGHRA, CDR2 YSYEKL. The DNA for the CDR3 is TGCGCCAGCAGCCAAGACCAGGACTACGAGCAGTACTTC. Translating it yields CASSQDQDYEQYF.

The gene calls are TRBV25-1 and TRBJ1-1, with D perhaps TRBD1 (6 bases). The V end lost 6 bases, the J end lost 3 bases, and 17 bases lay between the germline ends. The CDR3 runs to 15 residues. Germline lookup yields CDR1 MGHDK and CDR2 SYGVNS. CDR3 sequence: CASSEGVSRHTEAFF. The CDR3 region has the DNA TGTGCCAGCAGCGAGGGGGTTTCGAGGCACACTGAAGCTTTCTTT.

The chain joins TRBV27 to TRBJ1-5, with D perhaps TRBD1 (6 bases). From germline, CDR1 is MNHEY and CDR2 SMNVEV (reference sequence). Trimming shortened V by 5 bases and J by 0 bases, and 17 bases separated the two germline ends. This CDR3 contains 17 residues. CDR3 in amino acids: CASSTGGGRYSNQPQHF. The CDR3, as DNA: TGTGCCAGCAGTACCGGGGGGGGCCGTTATAGCAATCAGCCCCAGCATTTT.